This T cell receptor (beta chain) was identified during a study of blood T cells in healthy people across ages. No fewer than 6 million PBMCs went into each sample. Trimming shortened V by 4 bases and J by 5 bases, and 11 bases separated the two germline ends. The CDR3 has 14 amino acids. Primed by a sample-barcoded 5' primer and a J-beta primer mix, a second PCR proceeded for roughly 6 to 12 cycles. Each CDR3 protein gets one entry after TCRdb re-called the 5' RACE reads with MiXCR. The sample has 600,000 or so distinct CDR3 sequences; less than 35% are singletons. The specimen was blood. The chain has TRBV12-3 or TRBV12-4 and TRBJ1-4; D is unclear. The receptor comes from an elderly woman in good health. The CDR3 is CASSSTEVNEKLFF. Here the CDR3 DNA reads TGTGCCAGCAGTTCCACGGAGGTCAATGAAAAACTGTTTTTT.